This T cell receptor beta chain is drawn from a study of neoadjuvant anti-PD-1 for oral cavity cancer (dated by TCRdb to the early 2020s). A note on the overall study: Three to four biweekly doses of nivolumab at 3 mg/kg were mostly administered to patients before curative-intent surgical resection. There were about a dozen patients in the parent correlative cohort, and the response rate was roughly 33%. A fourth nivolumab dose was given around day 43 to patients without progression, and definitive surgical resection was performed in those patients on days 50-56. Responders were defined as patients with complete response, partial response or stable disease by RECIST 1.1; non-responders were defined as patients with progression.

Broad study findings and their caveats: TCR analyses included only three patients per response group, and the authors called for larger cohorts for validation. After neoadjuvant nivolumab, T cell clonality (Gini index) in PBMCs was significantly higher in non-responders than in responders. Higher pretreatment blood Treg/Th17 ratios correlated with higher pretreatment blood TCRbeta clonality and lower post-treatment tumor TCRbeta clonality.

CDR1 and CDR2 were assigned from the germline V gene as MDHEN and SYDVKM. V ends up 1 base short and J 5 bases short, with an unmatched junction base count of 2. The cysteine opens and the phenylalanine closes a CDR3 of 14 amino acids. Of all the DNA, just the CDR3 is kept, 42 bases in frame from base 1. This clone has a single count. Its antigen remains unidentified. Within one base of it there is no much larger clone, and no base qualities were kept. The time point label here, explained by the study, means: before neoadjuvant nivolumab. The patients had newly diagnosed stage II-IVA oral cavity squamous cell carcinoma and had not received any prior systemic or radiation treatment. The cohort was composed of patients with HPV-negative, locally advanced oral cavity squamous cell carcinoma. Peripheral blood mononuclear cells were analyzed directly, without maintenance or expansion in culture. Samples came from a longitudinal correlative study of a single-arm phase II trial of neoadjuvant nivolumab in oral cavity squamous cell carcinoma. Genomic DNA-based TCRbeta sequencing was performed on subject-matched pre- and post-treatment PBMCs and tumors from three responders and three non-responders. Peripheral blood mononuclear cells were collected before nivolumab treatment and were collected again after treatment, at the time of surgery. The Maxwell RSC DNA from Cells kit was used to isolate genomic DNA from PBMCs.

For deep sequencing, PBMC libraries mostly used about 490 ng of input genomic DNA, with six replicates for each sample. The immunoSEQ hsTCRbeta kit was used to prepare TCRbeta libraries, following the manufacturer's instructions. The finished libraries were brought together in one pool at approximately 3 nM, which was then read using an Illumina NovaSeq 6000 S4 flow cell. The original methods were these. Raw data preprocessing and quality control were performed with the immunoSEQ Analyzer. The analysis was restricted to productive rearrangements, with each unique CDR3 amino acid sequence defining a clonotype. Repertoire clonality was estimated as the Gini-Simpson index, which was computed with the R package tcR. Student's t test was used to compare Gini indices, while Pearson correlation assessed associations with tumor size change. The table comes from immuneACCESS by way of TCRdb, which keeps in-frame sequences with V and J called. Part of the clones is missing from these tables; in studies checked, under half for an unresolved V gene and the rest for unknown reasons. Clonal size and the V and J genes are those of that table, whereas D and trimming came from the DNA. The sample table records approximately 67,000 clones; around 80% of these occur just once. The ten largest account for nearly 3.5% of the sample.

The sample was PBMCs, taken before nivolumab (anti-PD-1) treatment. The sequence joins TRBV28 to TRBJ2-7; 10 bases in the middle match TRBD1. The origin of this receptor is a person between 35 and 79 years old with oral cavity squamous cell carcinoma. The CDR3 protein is CASSLLTGGHEQYF. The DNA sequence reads TGTGCCAGCAGTTTATTGACAGGGGGCCACGAGCAGTACTTC. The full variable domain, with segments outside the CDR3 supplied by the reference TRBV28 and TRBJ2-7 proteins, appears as DVKVTQSSRYLVKRTGEKVFLECVQDMDHENMFWYRQDPGLGLRLIYFSYDVKMKEKGDIPEGYSVSREKKERFSLILESASTNQTSMYLCASSLLTGGHEQYFGPGTRLTVT.